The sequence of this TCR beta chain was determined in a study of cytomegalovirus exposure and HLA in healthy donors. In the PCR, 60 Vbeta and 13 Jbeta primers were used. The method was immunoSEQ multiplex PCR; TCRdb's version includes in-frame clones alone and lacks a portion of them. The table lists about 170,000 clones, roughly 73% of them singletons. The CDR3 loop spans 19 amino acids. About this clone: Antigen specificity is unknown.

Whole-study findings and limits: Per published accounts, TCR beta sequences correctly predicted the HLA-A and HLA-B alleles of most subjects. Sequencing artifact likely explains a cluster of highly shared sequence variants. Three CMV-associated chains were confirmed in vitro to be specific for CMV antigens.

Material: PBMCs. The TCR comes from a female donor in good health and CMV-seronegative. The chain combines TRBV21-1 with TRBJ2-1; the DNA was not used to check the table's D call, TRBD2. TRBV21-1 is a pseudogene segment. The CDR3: CASSRRGRAGRASYNEQFF. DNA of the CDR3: TGTGCCAGCAGCAGAAGGGGGAGGGCCGGTCGCGCGTCCTACAATGAGCAGTTCTTC.